A selection of T cell receptor beta chains follows, all from one sample in a study of blood T cells in healthy people across ages. MiXCR was run by TCRdb on the 5' RACE reads, yielding one entry per CDR3 protein. The profile shows some 1,500,000 distinct CDR3 sequences, 35% to 45% of them singletons. The sequencing input was blood. These receptors were obtained from a woman aged 18-30 years in good health. CDR3s leave out the opening cysteine and the closing phenylalanine or tryptophan.

>TRBJ1-2|TRBV4-2
ASSHPGLPLYGYT
>TRBJ2-7|TRBV7-9
ASQQGTYNEQY
>TRBJ1-6|TRBV20-1
SVPTGGNSPLH
>TRBJ2-3|TRBV9
ASSVGTGDWGTQY
>TRBJ1-4|TRBV7-2
ASSLETGIREKLF
>TRBJ1-5|TRBV10-3
AISEDRRNQPQH
>TRBJ2-3|TRBV6-2/TRBV6-3
ASSYLGLASDTQY
>TRBJ2-1|TRBV10-3
AISESGSSGGNYNEQF
>TRBJ2-2|TRBV29-1
SVAFGNTGELF
>TRBJ2-1|TRBV20-1
SASWVAGDEQF
>TRBJ2-4|TRBV29-1
SAEGGQGLAKNIQY
>TRBJ2-1|TRBV11-2
ASSLEQGALDEQF
>TRBJ1-1|TRBV27
ASSLQGIGTEAF
>TRBJ2-3|TRBV6-1
ASSLRDRLVGPTDTQY
>TRBJ1-2|TRBV20-1
SAGQGARWGYGYT
>TRBJ2-1|TRBV6-5
ASSDAGNNEQF
>TRBJ1-5|TRBV7-2
AGSLVPTGGYNRPQH
>TRBJ2-2|TRBV24-1
ATPSGELF
>TRBJ2-5|TRBV29-1
SVGPAGGRETQY
>TRBJ2-5|TRBV6-2/TRBV6-3
ASSNQHYYNNEQY
>TRBJ1-2|TRBV28
ASSLSNSGLYGYT
>.|TRBV9
ASSVGGQTYNEQY
>TRBJ2-1|TRBV18
ASSPSTGLAHNERF
>TRBJ1-1|TRBV29-1
SVANRGRMNTEAF
>TRBJ2-3|TRBV11-2
ASSLDLARWADTQY
>TRBJ2-7|TRBV6-5
ASNRLAASYEQY
>TRBJ1-6|TRBV20-1
SATKDRNSPLH
>TRBJ2-7|TRBV7-9
ASSLPSTGYEQY
>TRBJ1-1|TRBV3-1
ASSHTGDGNTEAF
>TRBJ2-1|TRBV29-1
SVVGPNNEQF
>TRBJ1-4|TRBV11-2
ASSSRTGPWEKLF
>.|TRBV29-1
SVEDRIREQY
>TRBJ1-2|TRBV6-6
AIYGDSGYGYT
>TRBJ1-2|TRBV12-3/TRBV12-4
ASSPGPRGYT
>TRBJ1-4|TRBV2
ASTGPGQLNEKLF
>TRBJ1-1|TRBV20-1
SARDGGTGGSEAF
>TRBJ2-5|TRBV5-1
ASSFGGIPETQY
>TRBJ1-4|TRBV4-1
ASSRKQGSEKLF
>TRBJ2-1|TRBV5-6
ASSLLSPGGSYNEQF
>TRBJ1-2|TRBV7-9
ASSSTEDYGYT
>TRBJ2-3|TRBV27
ASSRRQARTDTQY
>TRBJ2-1|TRBV12-3/TRBV12-4
ASSFRGTASNEQF
>TRBJ2-4|TRBV27
ASSSGFLAKNIQY
>TRBJ1-2|TRBV9
ASSAVGSYGYT
>TRBJ2-1|TRBV3-1
ASSQRGASYNEQF
>TRBJ1-2|TRBV29-1
SVKGPLDGYT
>TRBJ2-3|TRBV20-1
SINRVTDTQY
>TRBJ1-1|TRBV13
ASSRKREGTEAF
>TRBJ2-7|TRBV7-2
ASSYFSTGMEEQY
>TRBJ2-2|TRBV4-3
ASSQGAGAVTGELF
>TRBJ2-1|TRBV20-1
SARMGLAVYNEQF
>.|TRBV29-1
SVESASGSYNEQY